These 24 T cell receptor beta chains originate from one sample sequenced in a study of T cell repertoires in cytomegalovirus infection. In TCRdb, the reads were re-called with MiXCR into one record per CDR3 protein. The table has roughly 990,000 distinct CDR3 sequences, around 29% seen once. These receptors lack a known antigen. Specimen: cultured CD8+ T cells from PBMCs, collected from culture after CMV antigen stimulation. Receptors originate from a human donor in good health (CMV status not recorded). Some clones in this sample may be carry-over from other donors' samples.

This clonotype was seen a handful of times. The rearrangement links TRBV4-1 to TRBJ2-3; 9 nucleotides align to TRBD2. This CDR3 has 15 amino acids. Germline V gene sequence: CDR1 MGHRA, CDR2 YSYEKL. V was clipped by 1 base and J by 4 bases; unmatched bases: 3. The CDR3 is CASSQGAGGPDTQYF. The CDR3 DNA follows: TGCGCCAGCAGCCAAGGAGCGGGGGGCCCAGATACGCAGTATTTT.

The chain couples TRBV4-3 to TRBJ2-5; perhaps TRBD2 as D (6 bases). This CDR3 is built from 16 residues. Germline values: CDR1 LGHNA, CDR2 YSLEER. The V end lost 2 bases, the J end lost 0 bases, and 13 bases lay between the germline ends. CDR3 residues: CASSQRRATHQETQYF. The CDR3 DNA is TGCGCCAGCAGCCAAAGGAGGGCGACCCACCAAGAGACCCAGTACTTC.

This clonotype was counted a few times. This chain connects TRBV7-9 to TRBJ2-7, with 9 bases identical to TRBD1. The CDR3 extends over 14 amino acids. In germline, CDR1 is SEHNR, CDR2 FQNEAQ (reference sequence). With 6 bases clipped from V and 4 bases from J, the junction kept 7 bases outside the gene matches. This CDR3 is CASSVGQGGYEQYF. The CDR3 nucleotides are TGTGCCAGCAGTGTGGGACAGGGAGGGTACGAGCAGTACTTC.

This clonotype occurred many times. This chain connects TRBV7-8 to TRBJ1-1; no firm D call. The CDR3 is 14 amino acids. V was cut by 0 bases and J by 1 base, with 6 bases left in between. Germline-derived CDR1 and CDR2 are SGHVS and FQNEAQ. CDR3 loop: CASSLARGNTEAFF. In nucleotides, the CDR3 is TGTGCCAGCAGCTTAGCCCGGGGGAACACTGAAGCTTTCTTT.

The chain carries TRBV19 and TRBJ1-5, with D hard to call. Trimming cost V 4 bases and J 0 bases, with 16 bases left between them. Germline CDR1 and CDR2: LNHDA and SQIVND (reference sequence). This CDR3 has 17 residues. The CDR3, as DNA: TGTGCCAGTAGTACCCTCCCGCGGACCTATAGCAATCAGCCCCAGCATTTT. It is translated as CASSTLPRTYSNQPQHF.

In this sample, this clonotype turned up a few times. The chain uses TRBV5-5 and TRBJ1-2; a weak D match, TRBD1 (6 bases). CDR1 and CDR2 from the germline V gene are SGHKS and YYEKEE (reference sequence). V lost 4 bases, J lost 0 bases, and 13 bases lay in between. The CDR3 runs 15 residues. The chain's CDR3 is CASSPWTDANYGYTF. The CDR3 DNA reads TGTGCCAGCAGCCCGTGGACAGATGCTAACTATGGCTACACCTTC.

J is TRBJ2-1 and V is TRBV7-3, with 7 bases fitting TRBD1. The CDR3 is 13 amino acids. CDR1 and CDR2 from the germline V gene are SGHTA and FQGTGA. Trimming removed 5 bases from V and 6 bases from J; junction bases left unmatched: 4. CDR3 amino acids: CASSLQGVNEQFF. CDR3 nucleotide sequence: TGTGCCAGCAGCCTCCAGGGGGTCAATGAGCAGTTCTTC.

This clonotype showed up many times. The chain combines TRBV5-6 with TRBJ2-7, with D tentatively TRBD1 or TRBD2 (5 bases each). Trimming took 4 bases from V and 0 from J, leaving 11 bases between them. The CDR3 sequence is 14 residues long. CDR1 SGHDT and CDR2 YYEEEE come from the germline V gene. The DNA for the CDR3 is TGTGCCAGCAGCGAGGGGACCGCCTCCTACGAGCAGTACGTC. Protein product: CASSEGTASYEQYV.

The chain has TRBV12-3 or TRBV12-4 and TRBJ2-1, with D unresolved. Trimming pared 8 bases from V and 2 bases from J, leaving 10 bases between. The CDR3 extends over 13 amino acids. The CDR3 sequence is CASDLGPYNEQFF. CDR3 nucleotides: TGTGCCAGCGATTTAGGACCCTACAATGAGCAGTTCTTC.

This clonotype was counted between two and nine times. The chain couples TRBV6-2 or TRBV6-3 to TRBJ2-7; D unresolved. Germline CDR1 and CDR2: MNHEY and SVGEGT. The CDR3 totals 17 residues. Trimming stripped 0 bases from V and 1 base from J, with 16 bases between. CDR3 nucleotide sequence: TGTGCCAGCAGTTACTCTATGGTTGTGTCCGATTCCTACGAGCAGTACGTC. The encoded protein is CASSYSMVVSDSYEQYV.

This clonotype was seen only a few times. V usage is TRBV6-6 and J usage is TRBJ2-3; D may match TRBD1 or TRBD2 (5 bases each). Per the germline V gene, CDR1 is MNHNY and CDR2 is SVGAGI (reference sequence). The CDR3 loop spans 14 amino acids. The V and J ends lost 10 bases and 3 bases respectively, with 17 bases between them. The DNA of the CDR3 is TGTGCCACCTACCCGGGGCGGAGGACAGATACGCAGTATTTT. Protein sequence: CATYPGRRTDTQYF.

The J gene is TRBJ1-1, the V gene TRBV11-2, with TRBD1 identical over 8 bases. The CDR3 covers 14 residues. Germline loops: CDR1 SGHAT, CDR2 FQNNGV. V trimming: 4 bases; J trimming: 6 bases; junction bases outside the gene matches: 7. CDR3 bases: TGTGCCAGCAGCTCCGACAGGGGCCCTCCTGAAGCTTTCTTT. This codes for CASSSDRGPPEAFF. The complete variable domain, with remaining parts taken from reference TRBV11-2 and TRBJ1-1, reads EAGVAQSPRYKIIEKRQSVAFWCNPISGHATLYWYQQILGQGPKLLIQFQNNGVVDDSQLPKDRFSAERLKGVDSTLKIQPAKLEDSAVYLCASSSDRGPPEAFFGQGTRLTVV.

The chain carries TRBV7-3 and TRBJ1-1, with D perhaps TRBD1 (5 bases). Germline V gene lookup returns CDR1 SGHTA and CDR2 FQGTGA. CDR3 size: 15 residues. The V end was cut by 2 bases, the J end by 3 bases, with 13 bases between. The CDR3 sequence is CASSLGLWGYTEAFF. The CDR3 bases are TGTGCCAGCAGCTTAGGATTGTGGGGGTACACTGAAGCTTTCTTT.

The chain combines TRBV19 with TRBJ1-2; 9 bases match TRBD1. This CDR3 contains 15 residues. Trimming cost V 4 bases and J 4 bases; bases outside gene matches: 7. Germline V gene lookup returns CDR1 LNHDA and CDR2 SQIVND (reference sequence). For the CDR3, the DNA is TGTGCCAGTAGTAGCGGACAGGGGCCCTCCTATGGCTACACCTTC. It encodes CASSSGQGPSYGYTF. The full variable domain, its missing parts supplied by reference TRBV19 and TRBJ1-2, is DGGITQSPKYLFRKEGQNVTLSCEQNLNHDAMYWYRQDPGQGLRLIYYSQIVNDFQKGDIAEGYSVSREKKESFPLTVTSAQKNPTAFYLCASSSGQGPSYGYTFGSGTRLTVV.

This clonotype was picked up a small number of times. CDR3 DNA sequence: TGTGCCAGCAGCCCCCAAGGGGGGGGGCTGACAGATACGCAGTATTTT. It encodes CASSPQGGGLTDTQYF. The chain joins TRBV7-2 to TRBJ2-3, with D perhaps matching TRBD2 (7 bases). V lost 5 bases and J lost 3, with 18 bases in between. This CDR3 is built from 16 residues. From germline, CDR1 is SGHTA and CDR2 FQGNSA.

This clonotype was found a few times. This sequence joins TRBV28 and TRBJ2-3, with 9 bases that match TRBD1. The ends lost 7 bases at V and 0 bases at J; junction bases unmatched: 2. The germline V gene has CDR1 MDHEN and CDR2 SYDVKM. This CDR3 has 14 residues. The CDR3 here is CASIGQGSTDTQYF. The CDR3 nucleotides read TGTGCCAGCATAGGACAGGGGAGCACAGATACGCAGTATTTT.

The chain links TRBV24-1 to TRBJ2-3, with D possibly matching TRBD1 (5 bases). Trimming removed 1 base from V and 5 bases from J, with 12 bases in between. From germline, CDR1 is KGHDR and CDR2 SFDVKD. The CDR3 loop spans 15 amino acids. The CDR3 region has the DNA TGTGCCACCAGTGATTTCTCGCAGGGTAGAGATACGCAGTATTTT. Protein: CATSDFSQGRDTQYF.

At least ten counts were recorded for this clonotype. The chain uses TRBV7-6 and TRBJ2-3; no reliable D call. With 5 bases removed from V and 6 bases from J, the gap between germline ends came to 9 bases. Germline values: CDR1 SGHVS, CDR2 FNYEAQ. The CDR3 spans 12 residues. CDR3 amino acids: CASSTSPDTQYF. The CDR3 coding sequence is TGTGCCAGCAGCACCAGCCCGGATACGCAGTATTTT.

The V call is TRBV7-9, the J call TRBJ1-2, with TRBD1 matching 8 bases. The CDR3 sequence is 17 residues long. Trimming removed 2 bases from V and 1 base from J; junction bases left unmatched: 9. Germline values: CDR1 SEHNR, CDR2 FQNEAQ (reference sequence). The CDR3 region has the DNA TGTGCCAGCAGCTTACCAGGGGGCGGCGGGATTAACTATGGCTACACCTTC. It is translated as CASSLPGGGGINYGYTF.

The genes are TRBV6-1 and TRBJ1-2, with TRBD1 identical over 9 bases. V trimming: 5 bases; J trimming: 3 bases; junction bases outside the gene matches: 7. Germline assignment: CDR1 MNHNS and CDR2 SASEGT. CDR3 length equals 15 residues. The CDR3 DNA is TGTGCCAGCAGTCAAAACAGGGGGCGCGACTATGGCTACACCTTC. It is translated as CASSQNRGRDYGYTF.

The V call is TRBV7-9, the J call TRBJ2-3; D might be TRBD2 (5 bases). This CDR3 has 16 residues. V lost 5 bases to trimming and J lost 7 bases, with 22 bases between them. Looked up from germline, CDR1 is SEHNR and CDR2 is FQNEAQ (reference sequence). DNA of the CDR3: TGTGCCAGCAGCCCCCCGGGGAACAGAGAAGGGCATACGCAGTATTTT. Its translation is CASSPPGNREGHTQYF. Combining the CDR3 with reference TRBV7-9 and TRBJ2-3 gives the whole variable domain DTGVSQNPRHKITKRGQNVTFRCDPISEHNRLYWYRQTLGQGPEFLTYFQNEAQLEKSRLLSDRFSAERPKGSFSTLEIQRTEQGDSAMYLCASSPPGNREGHTQYFGPGTRLTVL.

Many counts were recorded for this clonotype. This rearrangement joins TRBV7-9 to TRBJ1-3; perhaps TRBD1 as D (5 bases). CDR3 length: 17 residues. Trimming left V 6 bases short and J 0 bases short, with 18 bases between. The germline V gene has CDR1 SEHNR and CDR2 FQNEAQ (reference sequence). The CDR3 reads CASSPAAGRFSGNTIYF. As DNA, the CDR3 is TGTGCCAGCAGTCCCGCCGCGGGACGCTTCTCTGGAAACACCATATATTTT. Based on the CDR3 plus reference TRBV7-9 and TRBJ1-3, the full variable domain is DTGVSQNPRHKITKRGQNVTFRCDPISEHNRLYWYRQTLGQGPEFLTYFQNEAQLEKSRLLSDRFSAERPKGSFSTLEIQRTEQGDSAMYLCASSPAAGRFSGNTIYFGEGSWLTVV.

The rearrangement joins TRBV6-6 to TRBJ1-1; D call uncertain. Trimming stripped 6 bases from V and 11 bases from J, with 10 bases between. Germline CDR1 and CDR2: MNHNY and SVGAGI (reference sequence). CDR3 length: 10 amino acids. The CDR3 is CASSRDQAFF. The CDR3 DNA reads as TGTGCCAGCAGCCGAGATCAGGCTTTCTTT.

This clonotype was picked up a small number of times. This chain uses TRBV4-1 with TRBJ1-5; D unresolved. Trimming left V 3 bases short and J 4 bases short, with 10 bases between. The CDR3 has 14 amino acids. Germline V gives CDR1 MGHRA, CDR2 YSYEKL. The CDR3 reads CASSHTFANQPQHF. The CDR3 nucleotides read TGCGCCAGCAGCCACACTTTCGCGAATCAGCCCCAGCATTTT.